The rows below give T cell receptor beta chains drawn from one sample of a study of T cells after posttransplantation cyclophosphamide. Some clones are missing from TCRdb's copy, which holds only in-frame ones; the method was immunoSEQ multiplex PCR. Singletons are absent from the sample, which has around 35,000 clones. Sequences were obtained from PBMCs. Source of these receptors: a woman aged 45-59 years in good health and a related stem cell transplant donor. Each CDR3 is given without its conserved first and last residue.

CDR3: ASNSPPNEQF
J: TRBJ2-1
V: TRBV6-6

CDR3: ASRGAGLYNEQF
J: TRBJ2-1
V: TRBV6-2/TRBV6-3

CDR3: ASSYLTGTDTQY
J: TRBJ2-3
V: TRBV5-6

CDR3: ASSADIRGQPQH
J: TRBJ1-5
V: TRBV9

CDR3: ASSSGQGDSKNIQY
J: TRBJ2-4
V: TRBV5-1

CDR3: ASSSGPGQPQH
J: TRBJ1-5
V: TRBV6-5

CDR3: ASSSAGNEQF
J: TRBJ2-1
V: TRBV5-1

CDR3: ASSFQGNYGYT
J: TRBJ1-2
V: TRBV7-8

CDR3: ASSEGLYQETQY
J: TRBJ2-5
V: TRBV5-1

CDR3: ASSPRGGTGGRYEQY
J: TRBJ2-7
V: TRBV27

CDR3: AWSPRSTEAF
J: TRBJ1-1
V: TRBV30

CDR3: ASSKDRGTYNEQF
J: TRBJ2-1
V: TRBV6-2/TRBV6-3

CDR3: ASSRFEGAEGYT
J: TRBJ1-2
V: TRBV6-5

CDR3: ASSPPGLAGTGELF
J: TRBJ2-2
V: TRBV28

CDR3: ASSYLLETVRGYT
J: TRBJ1-2
V: TRBV6-5

CDR3: ASSHTGEVSGELF
J: TRBJ2-2
V: TRBV5-1

CDR3: ASSQVPGQGEKLF
J: TRBJ1-4
V: TRBV4-1

CDR3: SVDRGNYGYT
J: TRBJ1-2
V: TRBV29-1

CDR3: AIRGDTGEEKLF
J: TRBJ1-4
V: TRBV10-3

CDR3: ASSSGLAALYEQY
J: TRBJ2-7
V: TRBV27